The 25 T cell receptor beta chains below were found in one sample sequenced in a study of shared clonotypes between healthy human individuals. TCRdb's table, derived via immunoSEQ multiplex PCR, lists solely in-frame clones and lacks some. The repertoire holds about 520,000 clones, over 75% seen once, with roughly an eighth in the top ten. The sample was PBMCs. These receptors were taken from a woman aged 35 to 49 in good health. Some clones in this sample may be carry-over from other donors' samples.

To note about this clone: This may be a read error: a much more frequent sequence differs by one nucleotide. This sample also contains other DNA sequences that code for the same CDR3. The rearrangement links TRBV11-2 to TRBJ1-6; 7 bases agree with TRBD1. CDR1 and CDR2 (germline): SGHAT, FQNNGV. CDR3 length: 15 residues. CDR3 region: CASSLDGQDNSPLHF. The CDR3 DNA is TGTGCCAGCAGCTTAGACGGACAGGATAATTCACCCCTACACTTT.

This clone was detected once. V and J are TRBV5-1 and TRBJ2-2, with D unresolved. The V and J ends lost 0 bases and 2 bases respectively, with 5 bases between them. CDR1 SGHRS and CDR2 YFSETQ come from the germline V gene. The CDR3 runs 14 residues. In nucleotides, the CDR3 is TGCGCCAGCAGCTTGGTTTATAACACCGGGGAGCTGTTTTTT. It codes for CASSLVYNTGELFF.

The table lists this clone with a count of one. CDR3: CASSATQAGYNEQFF. The CDR3 nucleotides are TGTGCCAGCAGTGCGACTCAAGCGGGCTACAATGAGCAGTTCTTC. The chain links TRBV6-1 to TRBJ2-1; tentatively, D is TRBD2 (6 bases). The V end lost 4 bases, the J end lost 3 bases, and 13 bases lay between the germline ends. Germline CDR1 and CDR2: MNHNS and SASEGT. The CDR3 consists of 15 residues.

This clone was seen only once. J is TRBJ1-5 and V is TRBV2, with D perhaps matching TRBD1 (6 bases). The CDR3 is 13 residues long. Trimming pared 6 bases from V and 4 bases from J, leaving 10 bases between. Germline lookup yields CDR1 SNHLY and CDR2 FYNNEI. The CDR3 reads CASSGQWNQPQHF. The CDR3 nucleotides read TGTGCCAGCAGCGGACAGTGGAATCAGCCCCAGCATTTT.

The chain joins TRBV11-2 to TRBJ1-5; the D is unclear. Germline V gives CDR1 SGHAT, CDR2 FQNNGV. V lost 2 bases, J lost 6 bases, and 8 bases lay in between. The CDR3 spans 13 residues. For the CDR3, the DNA is TGTGCCAGCAGCTTATCACCGGGTCAGCCCCAGCATTTT. Residues: CASSLSPGQPQHF.

Only one count was recorded for this clone. The chain has TRBV5-6 and TRBJ1-2; D is unclear. CDR3 length equals 15 residues. The germline gives CDR1 SGHDT, CDR2 YYEEEE. V was cut by 0 bases and J by 3 bases, with 12 bases left in between. The CDR3 reads CASSLAGDPHYGYTF. The DNA for the CDR3 is TGTGCCAGCAGCTTGGCGGGAGACCCTCACTATGGCTACACCTTC.

This chain joins TRBV7-8 and TRBJ2-3; 15 bases fit TRBD2. The CDR3 length is 17 residues. In germline, CDR1 is SGHVS, CDR2 FQNEAQ. Germline trimming cut 9 bases from V and 1 base from J; bases unmatched to any gene: 8. CDR3 nucleotides: TGTGCCAGTCGGCGGGGACTAGCGGGAGGTGGCACAGATACGCAGTATTTT. Protein product: CASRRGLAGGGTDTQYF.

The gene calls are TRBV27 and TRBJ2-3; no clear D. V was trimmed by 1 base and J by 0 bases, leaving 11 bases between them. Germline-derived CDR1 and CDR2 are MNHEY and SMNVEV (reference sequence). CDR3 length: 16 amino acids. The CDR3 region has the DNA TGTGCCAGCAGTTTATATGGCTCTCTTAGCACAGATACGCAGTATTTT. Amino acids: CASSLYGSLSTDTQYF.

Points on this clone: A much larger clone sits a single nucleotide away, making a read error possible. The CDR3 DNA reads TGTGCCAGCAGTATCCTGGGGGCCGGCTCCTACAATGAGCAGTTCTTC. Amino acids: CASSILGAGSYNEQFF. The chain employs TRBV27 and TRBJ2-1; a weak D match, TRBD1 (6 bases). Germline CDR1 reads MNHEY; CDR2 reads SMNVEV (reference sequence). This CDR3 has 16 amino acids. V was pared by 5 bases and J by 0 bases, with 14 bases between.

The DNA of the CDR3 is TGTGCCAGCAGTAGGCAGGTTACAGCCCTTTTCTACGAGCAGTACTTC. Translating gives CASSRQVTALFYEQYF. The chain is built from TRBV6-6 and TRBJ2-7; no clear D. The CDR3 spans 16 residues. V gave up 5 bases and J gave up 3 bases, with 20 bases separating them. CDR1 and CDR2 (germline): MNHNY, SVGAGI (reference sequence).

The V and J genes are TRBV6-1 and TRBJ1-1, with 10 bases that match TRBD1. The V gene's germline CDR1 is MNHNS and CDR2 SASEGT. Trimming removed 2 bases from V and 11 bases from J; junction bases left unmatched: 8. This CDR3 has 14 residues. The CDR3: CASSERWDRGLAFF. Written as DNA, the CDR3 is TGTGCCAGCAGTGAACGGTGGGACAGGGGTCTGGCTTTCTTT.

The gene calls are TRBV11-2 and TRBJ2-1; D gene uncertain. V shed 3 bases and J shed 1 base, with 10 bases lying between them. Germline loops: CDR1 SGHAT, CDR2 FQNNGV. The CDR3 consists of 15 residues. The CDR3 region is CASSFPLLSYNEQFF. CDR3 coding DNA: TGTGCCAGCAGCTTTCCTCTACTATCCTACAATGAGCAGTTCTTC.

V and J are TRBV2 and TRBJ2-5, with 8 bases fitting TRBD1. V trimming: 6 bases; J trimming: 1 base; junction bases outside the gene matches: 7. The CDR3 is 15 residues long. Germline lookup yields CDR1 SNHLY and CDR2 FYNNEI. CDR3 bases: TGTGCCAGCAGAAGGATTACAGGGGGCCAAGAGACCCAGTACTTC. Translation: CASRRITGGQETQYF.

This chain connects TRBV28 to TRBJ1-5; D not certain. The CDR3 sequence is 14 residues long. Germline assignment: CDR1 MDHEN and CDR2 SYDVKM. V shed 10 bases and J shed 0 bases, with 13 bases lying between them. For the CDR3, the DNA is TGTGCCACCTCCCGACATTCTAGCAATCAGCCCCAGCATTTT. This gives the protein CATSRHSSNQPQHF.

The chain combines TRBV29-1 with TRBJ1-5, with D uncertain. Germline CDR1 SQVTM, CDR2 ANQGSEA. CDR3 length: 11 residues. Trimming pared 1 base from V and 11 bases from J, leaving 9 bases between. The chain's CDR3 is CSVEVGQTQHF. CDR3 nucleotide sequence: TGCAGCGTTGAAGTAGGGCAGACCCAGCATTTT.

As regards this clone: The same CDR3 arises from other DNA sequences in this sample as well. The chain carries TRBV10-3 and TRBJ1-3; no clear D gene. The CDR3 runs 14 residues. V shed 3 bases and J shed 0 bases, with 6 bases lying between them. In germline, CDR1 is ENHRY, CDR2 SYGVKD. The DNA for the CDR3 is TGTGCCATCAGTGACGGACGCTCTGGAAACACCATATATTTT. It specifies CAISDGRSGNTIYF.

The CDR3 DNA reads TGTGCCAGCAGCGGTATAATAACAGGAGATACGCAGTATTTT. Translating gives CASSGIITGDTQYF. The rearrangement joins TRBV9 to TRBJ2-3; maybe TRBD1 (5 bases). Looked up from germline, CDR1 is SGDLS and CDR2 is YYNGEE. The length of the CDR3 is 14 residues. Trimming pared 3 bases from V and 5 bases from J, leaving 13 bases between.

The J gene is TRBJ2-4, the V gene TRBV6-1; 9 bases agree with TRBD1. In germline, CDR1 is MNHNS, CDR2 SASEGT. Germline trimming cut 4 bases from V and 0 bases from J; bases unmatched to any gene: 13. This CDR3 has 19 amino acids. The CDR3 region has the DNA TGTGCCAGCAGTGTCCACCGGGACAGGGACGGGCTAGCCAAAAACATTCAGTACTTC. Translating it yields CASSVHRDRDGLAKNIQYF.

J is TRBJ2-1 and V is TRBV6-6; weak D call: TRBD1 (5 bases). The CDR3 is 16 amino acids. The ends were cut back, 0 bases at V and 4 bases at J, with 13 bases in the middle. CDR1 and CDR2 from the germline V gene are MNHNY and SVGAGI (reference sequence). The CDR3 bases are TGTGCCAGCAGTTACTCAAGGGGAACCCGTTACAATGAGCAGTTCTTC. Its translation is CASSYSRGTRYNEQFF.

The chain couples TRBV27 to TRBJ2-2; D may be TRBD1 (6 bases). Germline CDR1 is MNHEY and CDR2 is SMNVEV (reference sequence). Trimming took off 2 bases at V and 7 bases at J, with 17 bases between the two ends. This CDR3 comprises 16 residues. The CDR3: CASSLSLMRGSGELFF. The CDR3 DNA follows: TGTGCCAGCAGTTTAAGCTTAATGAGGGGGAGCGGGGAGCTGTTTTTT.

On this clone itself: With a far larger clone one base away, a read error is the likely cause. The chain joins TRBV30 to TRBJ1-1; D uncertain. Germline V lookup: CDR1 GTSNPN, CDR2 SVGIG (reference sequence). CDR3 length: 15 amino acids. The CDR3 coding sequence is TGTGCCTGGAGTGTAGGCCCTCAACTGAACGCTGAAGCTTTCTTT. It specifies CAWSVGPQLNAEAFF. Variable domain in full (rest from reference TRBV30 and TRBJ1-1): SQTIHQWPATLVQPVGSPLSLECTVEGTSNPNLYWYRQAAGRGLQLLFYSVGIGQISSEVPQNLSASRPQDRQFILSSKKLLLSDSGFYLCAWSVGPQLNAEAFFGQGTRLTVV.

This clone appeared many times. The chain has TRBV19 and TRBJ2-2; 11 positions agree with TRBD1. Germline assignment: CDR1 LNHDA and CDR2 SQIVND (reference sequence). The CDR3 runs to 16 residues. The junction had 6 bases not matched to a gene; V was cut back by 5 bases and J by 4 bases. The CDR3 loop is CASSGQGAVATGELFF. The DNA of the CDR3 is TGTGCCAGTAGTGGACAGGGGGCCGTTGCCACCGGGGAGCTGTTTTTT.

The rearrangement uses TRBV28 and TRBJ1-3; no clear D. Germline V gene data show CDR1 as MDHEN and CDR2 as SYDVKM. The CDR3 is 16 residues long. Trimming shortened V by 5 bases and J by 0 bases, and 14 bases separated the two germline ends. CDR3 DNA: TGTGCCAGCAGTCCAGGCACCTTCTTCTCTGGAAACACCATATATTTT. Its translation is CASSPGTFFSGNTIYF.

This clone was picked up a small number of times. The gene calls are TRBV7-9 and TRBJ1-2; D possibly corresponds to TRBD1 (6 bases). Trimming removed 1 base from V and 0 bases from J, with 12 bases in between. The CDR3 runs to 16 residues. The germline gives CDR1 SEHNR, CDR2 FQNEAQ (reference sequence). The CDR3, as DNA: TGTGCCAGCAGCTTAGGAGGGGGTTTAGCTAACTATGGCTACACCTTC. Its protein product is CASSLGGGLANYGYTF. Full variable domain (rest looked up from reference TRBV7-9 and TRBJ1-2): DTGVSQNPRHKITKRGQNVTFRCDPISEHNRLYWYRQTLGQGPEFLTYFQNEAQLEKSRLLSDRFSAERPKGSFSTLEIQRTEQGDSAMYLCASSLGGGLANYGYTFGSGTRLTVV.

The V and J genes are TRBV28 and TRBJ2-1, with TRBD2 matching over 8 bases. The germline V gene encodes CDR1 MDHEN and CDR2 SYDVKM. The CDR3 consists of 15 residues. The V gene end was trimmed by 3 bases and the J gene end by 10 bases; junction bases not matched to a gene: 11. CDR3 amino acids: CASSLNSAPGGEQFF. The CDR3 coding sequence is TGTGCCAGCAGTTTGAATAGCGCTCCGGGGGGGGAGCAGTTCTTC.